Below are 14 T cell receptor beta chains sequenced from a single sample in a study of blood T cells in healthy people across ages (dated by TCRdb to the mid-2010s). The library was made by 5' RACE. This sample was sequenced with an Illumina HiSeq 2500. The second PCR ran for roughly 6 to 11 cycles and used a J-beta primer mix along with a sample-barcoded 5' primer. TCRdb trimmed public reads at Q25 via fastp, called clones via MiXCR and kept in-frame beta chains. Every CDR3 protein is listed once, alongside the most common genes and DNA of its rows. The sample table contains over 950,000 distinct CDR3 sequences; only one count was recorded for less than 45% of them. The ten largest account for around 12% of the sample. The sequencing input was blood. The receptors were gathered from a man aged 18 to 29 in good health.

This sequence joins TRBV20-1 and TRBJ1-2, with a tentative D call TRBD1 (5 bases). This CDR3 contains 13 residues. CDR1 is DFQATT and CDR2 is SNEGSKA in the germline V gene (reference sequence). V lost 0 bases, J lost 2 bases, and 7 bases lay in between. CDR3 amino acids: CSARDRDNYGYTF. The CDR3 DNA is TGCAGTGCTAGAGACCGGGACAACTATGGCTACACCTTC.

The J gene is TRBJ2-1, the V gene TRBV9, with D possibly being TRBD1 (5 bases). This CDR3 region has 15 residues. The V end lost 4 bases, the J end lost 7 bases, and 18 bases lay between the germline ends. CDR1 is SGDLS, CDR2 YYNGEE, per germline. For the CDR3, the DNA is TGTGCCAGCAGCCCCGAGGCAGGGAAGGTAAATGAGCAGTTCTTC. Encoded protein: CASSPEAGKVNEQFF. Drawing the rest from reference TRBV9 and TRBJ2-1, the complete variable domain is DSGVTQTPKHLITATGQRVTLRCSPRSGDLSVYWYQQSLDQGLQFLIQYYNGEERAKGNILERFSAQQFPDLHSELNLSSLELGDSALYFCASSPEAGKVNEQFFGPGTRLTVL.

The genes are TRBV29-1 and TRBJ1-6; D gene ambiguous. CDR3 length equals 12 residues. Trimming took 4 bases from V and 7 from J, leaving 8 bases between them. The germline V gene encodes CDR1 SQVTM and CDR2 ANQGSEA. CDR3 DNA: TGCAGCGTTGGGGCCCCCAATTCACCCCTCCACTTT. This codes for CSVGAPNSPLHF.

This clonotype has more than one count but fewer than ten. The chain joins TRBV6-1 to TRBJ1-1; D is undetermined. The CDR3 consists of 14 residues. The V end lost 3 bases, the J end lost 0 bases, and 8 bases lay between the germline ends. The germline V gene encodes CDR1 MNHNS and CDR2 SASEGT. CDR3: CASSDRYMNTEAFF. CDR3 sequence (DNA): TGTGCCAGCAGTGACCGTTACATGAACACTGAAGCTTTCTTT.

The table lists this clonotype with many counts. CDR3 loop: CSGAGGNEQFF. For the CDR3, the DNA is TGCAGCGGCGCGGGGGGTAATGAGCAGTTCTTC. The chain links TRBV29-1 to TRBJ2-1; 8 nucleotides agree with TRBD2. CDR3 length: 11 amino acids. Germline CDR1 is SQVTM and CDR2 is ANQGSEA. The V and J ends lost 7 bases and 7 bases, in that order; junction bases with no gene match: 3.

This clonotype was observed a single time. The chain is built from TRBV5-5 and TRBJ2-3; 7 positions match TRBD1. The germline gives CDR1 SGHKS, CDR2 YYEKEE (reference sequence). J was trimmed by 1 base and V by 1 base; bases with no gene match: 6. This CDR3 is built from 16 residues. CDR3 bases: TGTGCCAGCAGCTTGACCACAGGGGCCGGCACAGATACGCAGTATTTT. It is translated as CASSLTTGAGTDTQYF. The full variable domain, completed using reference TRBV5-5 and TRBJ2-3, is DAGVTQSPTHLIKTRGQQVTLRCSPISGHKSVSWYQQVLGQGPQFIFQYYEKEERGRGNFPDRFSARQFPNYSSELNVNALLLGDSALYLCASSLTTGAGTDTQYFGPGTRLTVL.

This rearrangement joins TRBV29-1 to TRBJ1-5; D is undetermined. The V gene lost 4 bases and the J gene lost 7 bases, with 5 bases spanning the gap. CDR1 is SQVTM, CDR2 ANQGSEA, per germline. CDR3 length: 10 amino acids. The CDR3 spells CSVGVQPQHF. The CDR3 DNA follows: TGCAGCGTTGGCGTACAGCCCCAGCATTTT.

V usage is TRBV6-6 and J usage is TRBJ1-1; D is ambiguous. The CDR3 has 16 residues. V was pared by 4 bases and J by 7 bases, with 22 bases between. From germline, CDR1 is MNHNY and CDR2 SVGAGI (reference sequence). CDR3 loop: CASSCGRGISLNEAFF. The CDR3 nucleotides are TGTGCCAGCAGTTGCGGACGGGGAATCTCATTGAATGAAGCTTTCTTT.

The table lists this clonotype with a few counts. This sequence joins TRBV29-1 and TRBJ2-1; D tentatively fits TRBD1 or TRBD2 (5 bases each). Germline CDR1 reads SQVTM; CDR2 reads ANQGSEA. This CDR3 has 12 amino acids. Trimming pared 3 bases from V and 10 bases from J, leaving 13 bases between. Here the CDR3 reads CSVDGGAGEQFF. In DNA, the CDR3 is TGCAGCGTTGATGGGGGAGCAGGCGAGCAGTTCTTC.

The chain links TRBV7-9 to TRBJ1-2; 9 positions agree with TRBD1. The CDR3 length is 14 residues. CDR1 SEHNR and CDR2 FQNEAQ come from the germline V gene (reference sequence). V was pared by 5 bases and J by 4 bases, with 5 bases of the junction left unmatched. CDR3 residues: CASSDQDRGYGYTF. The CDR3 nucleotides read TGTGCCAGCAGCGACCAGGACAGGGGCTATGGCTACACCTTC.

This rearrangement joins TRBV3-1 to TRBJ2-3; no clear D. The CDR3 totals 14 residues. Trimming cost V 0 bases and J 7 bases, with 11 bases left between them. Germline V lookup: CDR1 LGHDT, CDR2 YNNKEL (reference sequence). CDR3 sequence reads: CASSQDRLHNTQYF. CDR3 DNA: TGTGCCAGCAGCCAAGATCGCCTCCACAATACGCAGTATTTT.

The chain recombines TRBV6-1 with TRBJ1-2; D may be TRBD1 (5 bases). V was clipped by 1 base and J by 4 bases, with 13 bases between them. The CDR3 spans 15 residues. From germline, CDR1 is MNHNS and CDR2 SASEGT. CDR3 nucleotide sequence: TGTGCCAGCAGTGAAGTTCCCACAGGAACCTATGGCTACACCTTC. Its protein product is CASSEVPTGTYGYTF.

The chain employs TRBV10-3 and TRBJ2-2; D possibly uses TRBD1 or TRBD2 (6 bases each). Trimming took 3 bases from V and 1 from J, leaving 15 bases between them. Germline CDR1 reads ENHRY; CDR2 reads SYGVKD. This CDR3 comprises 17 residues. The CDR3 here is CAISEGGLFLNTGELFF. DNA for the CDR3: TGTGCCATCAGTGAAGGGGGGCTATTCCTGAACACCGGGGAGCTGTTTTTT.

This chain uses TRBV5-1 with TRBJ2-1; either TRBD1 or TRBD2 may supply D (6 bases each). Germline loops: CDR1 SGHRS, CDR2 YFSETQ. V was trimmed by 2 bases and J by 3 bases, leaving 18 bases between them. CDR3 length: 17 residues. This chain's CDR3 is CASSFVWGALDYNEQFF. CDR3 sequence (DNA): TGCGCCAGCAGCTTCGTGTGGGGGGCCTTGGACTACAATGAGCAGTTCTTC.